This TCR beta chain was identified during a study of identical twins. This clonotype was observed at least ten times. The CDR3 runs to 13 residues. The V end was cut by 7 bases, the J end by 1 base, with 14 bases between. From germline, CDR1 is SQVTM and CDR2 ANQGSEA. TCRdb itself ran the 5' RACE reads through MiXCR, one entry per CDR3 protein. The table has roughly 350,000 distinct CDR3 sequences, around an eighth seen once; the top ten hold roughly 7.8%. The data were also submitted as part of a second study, on yellow fever vaccine responses in identical twins.

The receptor comes from a woman aged 18-29 years in good health. The chain employs TRBV29-1 and TRBJ2-7, with a weak D call TRBD2 (5 bases). The sample was CD8+ T cells sorted from blood. Here the CDR3 reads CSARVIGSYEQYV. In DNA, the CDR3 is TGCAGCGCGAGGGTGATTGGGTCCTACGAGCAGTACGTC.